This T cell receptor beta chain was profiled in a study of blood T cell repertoires in COVID-19. Turning to the study itself: PBMCs, B-cell-depleted T cells, or T cells provided the cDNA or gDNA that made up the material.

J lost 8 bases, V lost 0 bases, and 12 bases had no gene match. There are 18 residues in the CDR3. Germline CDR1 and CDR2: MNHNS and SASEGT. In the original workflow: Using reference gene primer amplification, nucleated cell counts were estimated. Profiling relied on immunoSEQ multiplex PCR, and the TCRdb table lists in-frame clones only, not all of them. That table supplies the V and J calls and clone size; D and trimming were determined from the DNA. In the table there are approximately 100,000 clones, 82% of which are singletons. The rearrangement uses TRBV6-1 and TRBJ1-4, with TRBD1 matching over 10 bases. The specimen was peripheral blood. This clonotype was obtained from a man aged 55 to 70 with acute or convalescent COVID-19. In DNA form, the CDR3 reads TGTGCCAGCAGTGAAGCTTACGGGGGACAGGGGATCAGCGAAAAACTGTTTTTT. This codes for CASSEAYGGQGISEKLFF.